This T cell receptor (beta chain) was captured by sequencing in a study of blood T cell repertoires in COVID-19. Authors' data handling: The assay estimated nucleated cells by amplifying reference gene primers. TCRdb's table, derived via immunoSEQ multiplex PCR, lists solely in-frame clones and lacks some. V and J calls plus clone size are reproduced from that table; the DNA served to infer D and trimming. The sample includes approximately 140,000 clones, approximately 84% of them seen just once. Sequenced material: peripheral blood. This TCR derives from a man aged 65-85 years with acute or convalescent COVID-19.

Here the CDR3 reads CASSRDRGQEKLFF. CDR3 coding DNA: TGTGCCAGCAGCCGGGACAGGGGTCAGGAAAAACTGTTTTTT. The rearrangement joins TRBV6-5 to TRBJ1-4, with 10 bases that match TRBD1. V gave up 6 bases and J gave up 8 bases; unmatched junction bases: 6. This CDR3 region has 14 residues. CDR1 and CDR2 (germline): MNHEY, SVGAGI.